What follows is one T cell receptor (beta chain) and its context. There are 14 residues in the CDR3. With V trimmed by 5 bases and J by 0 bases, 1 base remained unmatched. The germline V gene has CDR1 MNHEY and CDR2 SVGAGI. The source of the sample is a study of blood T cell repertoires in COVID-19. About the study: There were acute and convalescent COVID-19 samples, and they came from the United States, Italy and Spain. PBMCs, B-cell-depleted T cells, or T cells provided the cDNA or gDNA that made up the material.

Generated by immunoSEQ multiplex PCR, the TCRdb table keeps only in-frame clones and is missing some. This repertoire shows over 200,000 clones, 80% found once; its top ten account for 5.1%. The material sequenced was peripheral blood. This TCR was sampled from a human donor in a cohort sampled during active COVID-19. The rearrangement links TRBV6-5 to TRBJ2-7; TRBD1 agrees at 10 bases. DNA for the CDR3: TGTGCCAGCAGTAGGACAGGGGGCTCCTACGAGCAGTACTTC. As protein: CASSRTGGSYEQYF.